This passage covers 8 T cell receptor beta chains from one sample sequenced in a study of cytomegalovirus exposure and HLA in healthy donors. The PCR employed 60 Vbeta primers together with 13 Jbeta primers. Sequenced by immunoSEQ multiplex PCR; TCRdb stores in-frame clones only, minus some. The table has about 77,000 clones, about four fifths seen once. Sequencing was done on a sample of PBMCs. The receptors come from a man in his forties in good health and CMV-seronegative.

This chain joins TRBV30 and TRBJ2-2; D remains ambiguous. V lost 1 base, J lost 4 bases, and 7 bases lay in between. The CDR3 sequence is 13 residues long. Per the germline V gene, CDR1 is GTSNPN and CDR2 is SVGIG (reference sequence). This CDR3 is CAWSGRFTGELFF. CDR3 coding DNA: TGTGCCTGGAGTGGCAGGTTCACCGGGGAGCTGTTTTTT.

This clone was seen only a few times. The gene calls are TRBV27 and TRBJ2-3; D is possibly TRBD2 (7 bases). From germline, CDR1 is MNHEY and CDR2 SMNVEV (reference sequence). The CDR3 is 15 amino acids. V lost 5 bases and J lost 6, with 18 bases in between. The CDR3 coding sequence is TGTGCCAGCAGTCTAGGGGGACTACTTTATGATACGCAGTATTTT. Protein sequence: CASSLGGLLYDTQYF.

The chain is built from TRBV19 and TRBJ2-5; 9 bases are a match to TRBD1. CDR3 size: 14 residues. Per the germline V gene, CDR1 is LNHDA and CDR2 is SQIVND (reference sequence). The junction had 3 bases not matched to a gene; V was cut back by 6 bases and J by 1 base. CDR3 amino acids: CASRQTGGQETQYF. The CDR3 DNA follows: TGTGCCAGTAGACAGACAGGGGGCCAAGAGACCCAGTACTTC.

The chain is built from TRBV5-4 and TRBJ2-7; D might be TRBD1 (5 bases). The CDR3 extends over 15 amino acids. CDR1 and CDR2 (germline): SGHNT, YYREEE (reference sequence). Trimming stripped 0 bases from V and 0 bases from J, with 10 bases between. CDR3 loop: CASSLGQGSSYEQYF. CDR3 DNA sequence: TGTGCCAGCAGCTTGGGGCAGGGCAGCTCCTACGAGCAGTACTTC.

This CDR3 is CAWSRGQGPYEQYF. CDR3 in DNA: TGTGCCTGGAGTAGGGGACAGGGGCCCTACGAGCAGTACTTC. This chain joins TRBV30 and TRBJ2-7; TRBD1 aligns across 10 bases. Trimming took 2 bases from V and 2 from J; bases not matched to a gene: 3. Per germline, CDR1 GTSNPN and CDR2 SVGIG (reference sequence). The CDR3 is 14 residues long.

The chain couples TRBV5-4 to TRBJ1-2; no definite D call. Trimming cost V 1 base and J 2 bases, with 6 bases left between them. Germline V lookup: CDR1 SGHNT, CDR2 YYREEE (reference sequence). The CDR3 sequence is 13 residues long. CDR3 loop: CASSLPGNYGYTF. The CDR3 DNA is TGTGCCAGCAGCTTGCCGGGAAACTATGGCTACACCTTC. The full variable domain, with the rest looked up from reference TRBV5-4 and TRBJ1-2, is ETGVTQSPTHLIKTRGQQVTLRCSSQSGHNTVSWYQQALGQGPQFIFQYYREEENGRGNFPPRFSGLQFPNYSSELNVNALELDDSALYLCASSLPGNYGYTFGSGTRLTVV.

The V call is TRBV4-1, the J call TRBJ1-5; TRBD1 aligns across 8 bases. The V gene end was trimmed by 4 bases and the J gene end by 7 bases; junction bases not matched to a gene: 12. The CDR3 loop spans 16 amino acids. The germline V gene has CDR1 MGHRA and CDR2 YSYEKL. The CDR3 DNA follows: TGCGCCAGCAGCCCAGAAAAGGACAGGGTTGGACAGCCCCAGCATTTT. It codes for CASSPEKDRVGQPQHF.

The V and J genes are TRBV6-6 and TRBJ2-1; 7 bases are shared with TRBD2. J lost 8 bases, V lost 5 bases, and 9 bases had no gene match. This CDR3 contains 14 residues. CDR1 MNHNY and CDR2 SVGAGI come from the germline V gene (reference sequence). The CDR3 DNA reads TGTGCCAGCAGTCCGTCGACTAGCTCCCATGAGCAGTTCTTC. Encoded protein: CASSPSTSSHEQFF.